This T cell receptor (beta chain) was profiled in a study of cytomegalovirus exposure and HLA in healthy donors. It was with 60 Vbeta and 13 Jbeta primers that the PCR ran. Produced via immunoSEQ multiplex PCR; TCRdb's table is partial and in-frame only. Of fewer than 200,000 clones in the sample, around 81% were seen once. This clone has only a few counts. Germline CDR1 and CDR2: LNHDA and SQIVND (reference sequence). Trimming cost V 3 bases and J 4 bases, with 12 bases left between them. The length of the CDR3 is 14 residues. In nominal health when sampled, donors likely had unrecorded immune exposures nonetheless.

This chain joins TRBV19 and TRBJ1-1, with a tentative D call TRBD1 (5 bases). The origin of this receptor is a woman in her 30s in good health and CMV-seronegative. Source material: PBMCs. The CDR3 loop is CASSITLGGTEAFF. DNA of the CDR3: TGTGCCAGTAGTATCACCCTCGGGGGCACTGAAGCTTTCTTT.